This TCR beta chain was captured by sequencing in a study of vaccination and CD4 T cells after COVID-19. Study information: Post-vaccine sampling followed dose two by a median 72 days (range 14 to 241).

Indicated treatment: roughly ten-day PBMC culture with coronavirus spike peptide pools or control peptides (ViraFEST assay). Gathered ahead of the COVID-19 pandemic (2011-2018) were the CD4+ T cells of the unexposed donor. ViraFEST grew antigen-specific T cells using peptide pools, then sequenced TCRs. After being plated at over 1.5 million per well, PBMCs were cultured with about 10 IU/ml IL-2 and around 9.7 ug/ml peptide pools. Trimming removed 2 bases at V and 10 bases at J, with 15 bases between. Germline V gene sequence: CDR1 SGHTA, CDR2 FQGNSA. The CDR3 is 14 residues long. The assay that was used to sequence DNA from cultured CD4+ T cells was the Oncomine TCR Beta short-read assay. Using the QIAamp micro DNA kit, genomic DNA was extracted from the CD4+ T cells that had been cultured. TCRdb fed the PCR reads into MiXCR, producing one record per CDR3 protein. The profile shows approximately 9,000 distinct CDR3 sequences, approximately 35% of them singletons.

This clonotype was counted only a few times. No antigen is known for it. The rearrangement links TRBV7-2 to TRBJ2-1, with D tentatively TRBD1 (6 bases). The sequenced sample was CD4+ T cells from blood, cultured in vitro. This sequence was found in a human donor in good health. CDR3 sequence: CASSLLPGTGEQFF. The CDR3 nucleotides are TGTGCCAGCAGCTTACTTCCGGGAACAGGGGAGCAGTTCTTC.